The rows below give T cell receptor beta chains drawn from one sample of a study of blood T cell repertoires in COVID-19. The protocol was immunoSEQ multiplex PCR, while the TCRdb copy is restricted to in-frame clones and leaves out a portion. Among around 160,000 clones listed, 80% were seen once. Source material: peripheral blood. The receptor source for this set is a man between 60 and 75 years old with active or convalescent COVID-19. Each CDR3 is given with its conserved first and last residue. Each record gives: D gene, clone size, J gene, V gene, CDR3 protein, CDR3 DNA. The D gene is left open where the match is weak. Expanded clones are given a class, and other clones once, few, many or no size at all.

TRBD1	-	TRBJ1-2	TRBV11-3	CASSPRGQDYGYTF	TGTGCCAGCAGCCCACGGGGACAGGACTATGGCTACACCTTC
-	-	TRBJ1-3	TRBV11-2	CASSLEGVGNTIYF	TGTGCCAGCAGCTTAGAAGGGGTCGGAAACACCATATATTTT
TRBD1	-	TRBJ1-5	TRBV7-2	CASSLGTGDQPQHF	TGTGCCAGCAGCTTAGGGACAGGGGATCAGCCCCAGCATTTT
TRBD1	-	TRBJ2-7	TRBV6-5	CASSRPGTGTYEQYF	TGTGCCAGCAGTAGGCCCGGGACAGGGACCTACGAGCAGTACTTC
-	-	TRBJ2-7	TRBV5-4	CASSPPGSQGEQYF	TGTGCCAGCAGCCCCCCGGGCAGCCAGGGGGAGCAGTACTTC
TRBD2	once	TRBJ2-1	TRBV3-1/TRBV3-2	CASSPASSGRLGNEQFF	TGTGCCAGCAGCCCAGCGTCTAGCGGGAGGCTTGGCAATGAGCAGTTCTTC
-	once	TRBJ1-1	TRBV7-8	CASSFRGGGTEAFF	TGTGCCAGCAGCTTTCGTGGGGGAGGCACTGAAGCTTTCTTT
-	-	TRBJ2-5	TRBV29-1	CSVESRQETQYF	TGCAGCGTTGAATCGCGACAAGAGACCCAGTACTTC
TRBD2	-	TRBJ2-1	TRBV7-8	CASSVPTSGRRYNEQFF	TGTGCCAGCAGCGTCCCAACTAGCGGGAGGAGGTACAATGAGCAGTTCTTC
-	-	TRBJ2-5	TRBV10-3	CAISGDTQETQYF	TGTGCCATCAGTGGCGACACTCAAGAGACCCAGTACTTC
TRBD2	once	TRBJ2-5	TRBV5-4	CASSPALAGVEETQYF	TGTGCCAGCAGCCCTGCTCTAGCGGGAGTGGAGGAGACCCAGTACTTC
-	few	TRBJ2-1	TRBV29-1	CSVWSGFSYNEQFF	TGCAGCGTCTGGAGCGGGTTCTCCTACAATGAGCAGTTCTTC
-	-	TRBJ2-5	TRBV9	CASTRGLVQETQYF	TGTGCCAGCACCAGAGGGCTGGTTCAAGAGACCCAGTACTTC
TRBD2	-	TRBJ2-1	TRBV28	CASSTRLAGGLGANEQFF	TGTGCCAGCAGTACCCGGCTAGCGGGAGGCCTAGGCGCCAATGAGCAGTTCTTC
-	-	TRBJ1-3	TRBV28	CASGQTLSGNTIYF	TGTGCCAGCGGACAGACTCTTTCTGGAAACACCATATATTTT
-	-	TRBJ1-1	TRBV21-1	CASSKQVRGAYMNTEAFF	TGTGCCAGCAGCAAACAGGTGCGGGGCGCTTATATGAACACTGAAGCTTTCTTT
TRBD1	many	TRBJ1-3	TRBV18	CASSPSTGISGNTIYF	TGTGCCAGCTCCCCATCGACAGGGATCTCTGGAAACACCATATATTTT
-	-	TRBJ2-5	TRBV18	CASSPPSGQETQYF	TGTGCCAGCTCACCACCGTCAGGCCAAGAGACCCAGTACTTC
-	once	TRBJ2-3	TRBV5-6	CASSSFDTQYF	TGTGCCAGCAGTTCCTTTGATACGCAGTATTTT
-	-	TRBJ2-3	TRBV7-9	CASSLGGMGDTQYF	TGTGCCAGCAGCTTAGGAGGGATGGGAGATACGCAGTATTTT
TRBD1	-	TRBJ2-2	TRBV18	CASSLRTGHNTGELFF	TGTGCCAGCTCATTAAGGACAGGGCACAACACCGGGGAGCTGTTTTTT
-	few	TRBJ2-3	TRBV7-2	CASSFSAGDTQYF	TGTGCCAGCAGCTTTTCAGCGGGTGATACGCAGTATTTT
-	-	TRBJ1-3	TRBV29-1	CSVGQGNTIYF	TGCAGCGTTGGACAGGGAAACACCATATATTTT
-	-	TRBJ2-1	TRBV5-1	CASSGPDTALNEQFF	TGCGCCAGCAGCGGTCCCGACACGGCCCTCAATGAGCAGTTCTTC
-	-	TRBJ1-5	TRBV6-1	CASSEAGGAGRQPQHF	TGTGCCAGCAGTGAGGCCGGGGGAGCAGGGCGTCAGCCCCAGCATTTT
TRBD2	-	TRBJ2-1	TRBV24-1	CATSDPLSGRGNEQFF	TGTGCCACCAGTGATCCCTTAAGCGGGAGGGGAAATGAGCAGTTCTTC
-	once	TRBJ1-2	TRBV6-6	CASSKDSSRDNGYTF	TGTGCCAGCAGCAAGGACAGTAGTCGGGACAATGGCTACACCTTC